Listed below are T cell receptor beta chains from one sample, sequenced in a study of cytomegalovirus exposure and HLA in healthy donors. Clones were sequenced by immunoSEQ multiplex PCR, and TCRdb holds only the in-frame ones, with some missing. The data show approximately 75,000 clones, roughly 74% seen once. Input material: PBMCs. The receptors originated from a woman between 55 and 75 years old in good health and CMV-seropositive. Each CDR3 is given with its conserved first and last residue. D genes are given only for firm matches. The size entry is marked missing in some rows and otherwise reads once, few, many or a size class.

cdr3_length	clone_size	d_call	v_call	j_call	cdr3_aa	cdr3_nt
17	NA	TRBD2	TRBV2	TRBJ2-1	CASSGPPGLAGDHEQFF	TGTGCCAGCAGTGGTCCCCCGGGACTAGCGGGGGACCATGAGCAGTTCTTC
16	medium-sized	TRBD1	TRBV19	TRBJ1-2	CASTDDWTGFLSGYTF	TGTGCCAGTACCGACGATTGGACAGGGTTTCTTTCTGGCTACACCTTC
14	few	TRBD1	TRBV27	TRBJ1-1	CASTTFGQGTEAFF	TGTGCCAGCACTACATTCGGACAGGGTACGGAAGCTTTCTTT
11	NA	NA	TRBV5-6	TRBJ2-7	CASSLEAQQYF	TGTGCCAGCAGCTTGGAAGCACAGCAGTACTTC
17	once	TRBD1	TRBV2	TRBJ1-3	CASSIGQGPYSGNTIYF	TGTGCCAGCAGTATCGGACAGGGCCCCTACTCTGGAAACACCATATATTTT
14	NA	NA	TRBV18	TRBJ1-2	CASSPEQGDYGYTF	TGTGCCAGCTCACCCGAGCAGGGCGACTATGGCTACACCTTC
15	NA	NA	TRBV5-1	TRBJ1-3	CASSLSQGSGNTIYF	TGCGCCAGCAGCTTGAGTCAGGGCTCTGGAAACACCATATATTTT
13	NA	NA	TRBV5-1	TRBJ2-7	CASSPLAAYEQYF	TGCGCCAGCAGCCCCCTGGCGGCCTACGAGCAGTACTTC
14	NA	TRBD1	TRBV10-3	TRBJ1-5	CAIGQDRVGQPQHF	TGTGCCATCGGACAGGACAGGGTGGGTCAGCCCCAGCATTTT
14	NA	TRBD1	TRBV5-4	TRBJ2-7	CASSQGQALYEQYF	TGTGCCAGCAGCCAGGGACAGGCCCTTTACGAGCAGTACTTC
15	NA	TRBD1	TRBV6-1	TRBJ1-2	CASSERGQGKGGYTF	TGTGCCAGCAGTGAACGGGGACAGGGGAAAGGGGGCTACACCTTC
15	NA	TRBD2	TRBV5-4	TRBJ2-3	CASSRTSGSTDTQYF	TGTGCCAGCAGCCGAACTAGCGGGAGCACAGATACGCAGTATTTT
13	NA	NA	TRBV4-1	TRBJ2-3	CASSQAGVAAQYF	TGCGCCAGCAGCCAAGCCGGGGTTGCCGCGCAGTATTTT
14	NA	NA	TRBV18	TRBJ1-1	CASSPPDRPTEAFF	TGTGCCAGCTCACCACCGGACAGACCCACTGAAGCTTTCTTT
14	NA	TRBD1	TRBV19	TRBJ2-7	CASSRDRGPYEQYF	TGTGCCAGTAGTAGGGACAGGGGGCCCTACGAGCAGTACTTC
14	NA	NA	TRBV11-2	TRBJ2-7	CASSGGGLVVEQYF	TGTGCCTCCTCTGGGGGGGGGCTTGTGGTCGAGCAGTACTTC
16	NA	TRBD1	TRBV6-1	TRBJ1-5	CASSGLSGTGSQPQHF	TGTGCCAGCAGTGGCCTCTCCGGGACAGGGAGCCAGCCCCAGCATTTT
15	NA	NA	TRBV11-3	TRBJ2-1	CASSLSSGSYNEQFF	TGTGCCAGCAGCTTAAGCTCAGGTTCCTACAATGAGCAGTTCTTC
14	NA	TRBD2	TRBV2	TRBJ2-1	CASRGLAGGGEQFF	TGTGCCAGCAGGGGACTAGCGGGAGGGGGTGAGCAGTTCTTC
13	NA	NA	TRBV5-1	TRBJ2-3	CASGAAAPDTQYF	TGCGCCAGCGGCGCTGCGGCCCCAGATACGCAGTATTTT
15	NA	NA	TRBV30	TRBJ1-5	CAWSPGQTSNQPQHF	TGTGCCTGGAGTCCAGGACAGACTAGCAATCAGCCCCAGCATTTT
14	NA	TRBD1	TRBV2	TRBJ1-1	CASSATGGYTEAFF	TGTGCCAGCAGTGCAACAGGGGGCTACACTGAAGCTTTCTTT
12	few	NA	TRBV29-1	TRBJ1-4	CSVRGTNEKLFF	TGCAGCGTTCGGGGAACTAATGAAAAACTGTTTTTT
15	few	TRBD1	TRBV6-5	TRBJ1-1	CASRGGQGAWTEAFF	TGTGCCAGCAGAGGCGGACAGGGGGCTTGGACTGAAGCTTTCTTT
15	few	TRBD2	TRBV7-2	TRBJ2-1	CASSLASGGLNEQFF	TGTGCCAGCAGCTTAGCTAGCGGGGGCCTCAATGAGCAGTTCTTC
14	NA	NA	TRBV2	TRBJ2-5	CASTGWRGEETQYF	TGTGCCAGCACTGGATGGAGGGGCGAGGAGACCCAGTACTTC
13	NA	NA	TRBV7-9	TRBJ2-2	CASIHKGIGELFF	TGTGCCAGCATTCATAAGGGGATCGGGGAGCTGTTTTTT
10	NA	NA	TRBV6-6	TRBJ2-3	CASGADTQYF	TGTGCCAGCGGAGCAGATACGCAGTATTTT